This TCR beta chain came from a study of blood T cell repertoires in COVID-19. About the study: From T cells, B-cell-depleted T cells, or PBMCs came the material, which was cDNA or gDNA.

Seattle patient enrollment occurred during active infection, with longitudinal follow-up thereafter. How the authors handled the data: Reference gene primer amplification gave nucleated cell count estimates. The data were produced by immunoSEQ multiplex PCR, yet TCRdb's version contains in-frame clones alone and is incomplete. For V, J and clone size, that table is used; D and trimming come from the DNA. The sample includes about 230,000 clones, about nine tenths of them seen just once. Germline lookup yields CDR1 PRHDT and CDR2 FYEKMQ (reference sequence). This CDR3 is built from 16 residues. Trimming pared 5 bases from V and 1 base from J, leaving 12 bases between.

This sequence originates from a man aged 50 or older with COVID-19, enrolled during active disease. Sequencing was done on a sample of peripheral blood. The genes are TRBV13 and TRBJ1-6; D might be TRBD1 (6 bases). CDR3 protein: CASSLARGSYNSPLHF. CDR3 DNA sequence: TGTGCCAGCAGCCTCGCCAGGGGATCCTATAATTCACCCCTCCACTTT.